The clone carrying this TCR beta chain was counted only a few times. This sample is part of a study of OX40 agonist ivuxolimab in advanced cancers. This CDR3 has 12 amino acids. Germline V CDR1 and CDR2: GTSNPN, SVGIG (reference sequence). The V end was cut by 2 bases, the J end by 1 base, with 5 bases between. Some clones are missing from TCRdb's copy, which holds only in-frame ones; the method was immunoSEQ multiplex PCR. The sample records 50,000 to 65,000 clones, approximately 86% being singletons. Source: CD4+ or CD8+ T cells sorted from blood, taken in a trial of the OX40 agonist ivuxolimab. V usage is TRBV30 and J usage is TRBJ2-5, with D hard to call. This clonotype originated in an adult with an advanced solid tumor such as melanoma, head and neck, liver or kidney cancer. The CDR3 reads CAWSPGQETQYF. DNA of the CDR3: TGTGCCTGGAGTCCCGGCCAAGAGACCCAGTACTTC.